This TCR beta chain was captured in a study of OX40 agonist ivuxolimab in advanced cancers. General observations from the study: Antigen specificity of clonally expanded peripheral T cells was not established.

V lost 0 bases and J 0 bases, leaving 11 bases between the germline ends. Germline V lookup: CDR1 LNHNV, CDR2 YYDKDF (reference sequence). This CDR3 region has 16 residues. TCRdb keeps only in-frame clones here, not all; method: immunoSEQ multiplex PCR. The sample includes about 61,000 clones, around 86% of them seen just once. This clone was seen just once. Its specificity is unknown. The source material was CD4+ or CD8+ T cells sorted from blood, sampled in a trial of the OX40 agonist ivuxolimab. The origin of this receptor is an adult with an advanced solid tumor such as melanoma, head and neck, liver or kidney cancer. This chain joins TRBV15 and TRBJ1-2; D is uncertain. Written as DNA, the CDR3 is TGTGCCACCAGCAGAGATCGTAAAGCCCCTAACTATGGCTACACCTTC. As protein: CATSRDRKAPNYGYTF.